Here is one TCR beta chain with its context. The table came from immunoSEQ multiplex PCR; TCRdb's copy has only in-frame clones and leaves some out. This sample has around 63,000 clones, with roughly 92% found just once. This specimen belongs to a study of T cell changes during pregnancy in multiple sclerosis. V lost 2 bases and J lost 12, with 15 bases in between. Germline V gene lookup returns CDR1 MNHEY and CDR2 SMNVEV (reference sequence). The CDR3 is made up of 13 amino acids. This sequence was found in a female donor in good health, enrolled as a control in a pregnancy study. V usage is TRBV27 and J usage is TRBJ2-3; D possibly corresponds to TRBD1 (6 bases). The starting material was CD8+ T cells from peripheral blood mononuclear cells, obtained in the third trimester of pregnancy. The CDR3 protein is CASSLVWWDTQYF. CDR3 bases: TGTGCCAGCAGTTTAGTCTGGTGGGACACTCAGTATTTT.